Listed below are T cell receptor beta chains from one sample, sequenced in a study of human T cells and chemical hapten exposure. MiXCR, applied by TCRdb to the RACE reads, yields one record per CDR3 protein. Of 75,000 to 100,000 distinct CDR3 sequences in the sample, 12% are singletons; the top ten hold approximately 2.1%. The sequencing here drew on whole blood, taken in connection with sensitization to the hapten diphenylcyclopropenone (DPC). These TCRs come from a woman aged 40 to 50 with alopecia areata. Some clones in this sample may be carry-over from other donors' samples. Each CDR3 is given with its conserved first and last residue. Fields, in order: CDR3 DNA, CDR3 protein, V gene, D gene, J gene, clone size. The D gene is left open where the match is weak. Clone size appears in some rows only: once, few, many, or a class for an expanded clone.

CDR3nt: TGTGCCAGCAGTTTTAATTTTGGCTCGGACCCCCGGAGGGCGAACACTGAAGCTTTCTTT; CDR3aa: CASSFNFGSDPRRANTEAFF; v_gene: TRBV12-3/TRBV12-4; d_gene: -; j_gene: TRBJ1-1; abundance: -
CDR3nt: TGTGCCAGCAGTTATATACCTCGCGCTGAAGCTTTCTTT; CDR3aa: CASSYIPRAEAFF; v_gene: TRBV6-2/TRBV6-3; d_gene: -; j_gene: TRBJ1-1; abundance: -
CDR3nt: TGCGCCAGCAGCTTGGCCAGGGCGAACACTGAAGATTTCTTT; CDR3aa: CASSLARANTEDFF; v_gene: TRBV5-1; d_gene: -; j_gene: TRBJ1-1; abundance: -
CDR3nt: TGTGCCAGCAGCCTCGAAACACAGGGGTACAATGAGCAGTTCTTC; CDR3aa: CASSLETQGYNEQFF; v_gene: TRBV12-3/TRBV12-4; d_gene: TRBD1; j_gene: TRBJ2-1; abundance: -
CDR3nt: TGCAGTGCTAGCCCCGGGGGACAGGGAGTTGAAGCTTTCTTT; CDR3aa: CSASPGGQGVEAFF; v_gene: TRBV20-1; d_gene: TRBD1; j_gene: TRBJ1-1; abundance: -
CDR3nt: TGCAGTGCTAGATCCCAGGGCGTGGACACTGAAGCTTTCTTT; CDR3aa: CSARSQGVDTEAFF; v_gene: TRBV20-1; d_gene: -; j_gene: TRBJ1-1; abundance: -
CDR3nt: TGTGCCAGCAGCCAAATAGCGGGAGGGCCAACCGGTGAGCAGTTCTTC; CDR3aa: CASSQIAGGPTGEQFF; v_gene: TRBV7-9; d_gene: TRBD2; j_gene: TRBJ2-1; abundance: -
CDR3nt: TGTGCCAGCAGCTCCTTAGCGGGAGGGCCACATGAGCAGTTCTTC; CDR3aa: CASSSLAGGPHEQFF; v_gene: TRBV11-2; d_gene: TRBD2; j_gene: TRBJ2-1; abundance: -
CDR3nt: TGCAGTGCTAGAGCCGCCCCGGGACAGGGGACTATACAGCCCCAGCATTTT; CDR3aa: CSARAAPGQGTIQPQHF; v_gene: TRBV20-1; d_gene: TRBD1; j_gene: TRBJ1-5; abundance: -
CDR3nt: TGCGCCAGCAGCCAAGGGACTAGCGTCGAGACCCAGTACTTC; CDR3aa: CASSQGTSVETQYF; v_gene: TRBV4-1; d_gene: TRBD2; j_gene: TRBJ2-5; abundance: many
CDR3nt: TGCGCCAGCAGCTTGGAATCGGCCGAGCGTTTCTTC; CDR3aa: CASSLESAERFF; v_gene: TRBV5-1; d_gene: -; j_gene: TRBJ2-1; abundance: -
CDR3nt: TGTGCCTGGGCCTTTAGGGGGGGGTCCACTGAAGCTTTCTTT; CDR3aa: CAWAFRGGSTEAFF; v_gene: TRBV30; d_gene: -; j_gene: TRBJ1-1; abundance: -
CDR3nt: TGTGCCAGCAGAGTGGGGGGAGGCTACGAGCAGTACTTC; CDR3aa: CASRVGGGYEQYF; v_gene: TRBV12-3/TRBV12-4; d_gene: -; j_gene: TRBJ2-7; abundance: few
CDR3nt: TGTGCCATCAGGACCGGGACAGACACCGGGGAGCTGTTTTTT; CDR3aa: CAIRTGTDTGELFF; v_gene: TRBV10-3; d_gene: TRBD1; j_gene: TRBJ2-2; abundance: -
CDR3nt: TGTGCCAGCAGCCCCGGGACTAGCGGGGCTTACTCCTACAATGAGCAGTTCTTC; CDR3aa: CASSPGTSGAYSYNEQFF; v_gene: TRBV6-2/TRBV6-3; d_gene: TRBD2; j_gene: TRBJ2-1; abundance: -
CDR3nt: TGTGCCAGCAGCTTGGACAGGGAACGCACCTACGAGCAGTACTTC; CDR3aa: CASSLDRERTYEQYF; v_gene: TRBV5-4; d_gene: -; j_gene: TRBJ2-7; abundance: -
CDR3nt: TGTGCCAGCAGCTCACGGGGCCCCGCTTTCTTT; CDR3aa: CASSSRGPAFF; v_gene: TRBV11-3; d_gene: -; j_gene: TRBJ1-1; abundance: -
CDR3nt: TGTGCCAGCTCACGGACAGGGGGGGATCAGCCCCAGCATTTT; CDR3aa: CASSRTGGDQPQHF; v_gene: TRBV18; d_gene: TRBD1; j_gene: TRBJ1-5; abundance: few
CDR3nt: TGTGCCACCAGCAGAGGTACAGGGGTCTACGAGCAGTACTTC; CDR3aa: CATSRGTGVYEQYF; v_gene: TRBV15; d_gene: TRBD1; j_gene: TRBJ2-7; abundance: many
CDR3nt: TGTGCCAGCAGTTACGGGGGGGCAGGGGACACTGAAGCTTTCTTT; CDR3aa: CASSYGGAGDTEAFF; v_gene: TRBV6-6; d_gene: -; j_gene: TRBJ1-1; abundance: many
CDR3nt: TGTGCCATCAGTGGACCCCGTCGTGAGCAGTACTTC; CDR3aa: CAISGPRREQYF; v_gene: TRBV10-3; d_gene: -; j_gene: TRBJ2-7; abundance: -
CDR3nt: TGTGCCAGCAGTTTAGGAGCGGGAATCAATGAGCAGTTCTTC; CDR3aa: CASSLGAGINEQFF; v_gene: TRBV28; d_gene: TRBD2; j_gene: TRBJ2-1; abundance: many
CDR3nt: TGTGCCAGTAGTCACCCCAAAACCGGGACAGGGGGCGAGGGTGAGCAGTACTTC; CDR3aa: CASSHPKTGTGGEGEQYF; v_gene: TRBV19; d_gene: TRBD1; j_gene: TRBJ2-7; abundance: few
CDR3nt: TGTGCCATCAGTGGGTCACTAGCGGGAGTTGACGGGGAGCTGTTTTTT; CDR3aa: CAISGSLAGVDGELFF; v_gene: TRBV10-3; d_gene: TRBD2; j_gene: TRBJ2-2; abundance: few
CDR3nt: TGCAGCGCCCAATGGGGGGAGCTGTTTTTT; CDR3aa: CSAQWGELFF; v_gene: TRBV29-1; d_gene: -; j_gene: TRBJ2-2; abundance: -
CDR3nt: TGTGCCAGCAGCTTAGGGCAGGGAATAGGAGGTGAAGCTTTCTTT; CDR3aa: CASSLGQGIGGEAFF; v_gene: TRBV7-3; d_gene: -; j_gene: TRBJ1-1; abundance: few
CDR3nt: TGTGCCAGCAGCTCGGGACTAGCGGGAGGAGTCAATGAGCAGTTCTTC; CDR3aa: CASSSGLAGGVNEQFF; v_gene: TRBV11-2; d_gene: TRBD2; j_gene: TRBJ2-1; abundance: many
CDR3nt: TGTGCCAGCAGCCCCGGACAGTTTAATCAGCCCCAGCATTTT; CDR3aa: CASSPGQFNQPQHF; v_gene: TRBV7-9; d_gene: -; j_gene: TRBJ1-5; abundance: many
CDR3nt: TGTGCCAGCAGTTTACCGGCCGGGACACCGAGCCATGAGCAGTTCTTC; CDR3aa: CASSLPAGTPSHEQFF; v_gene: TRBV5-4; d_gene: -; j_gene: TRBJ2-1; abundance: few
CDR3nt: TGCAGCGTTCGCGGGGGTAGCGGTCAAGAGACCCAGTACTTC; CDR3aa: CSVRGGSGQETQYF; v_gene: TRBV29-1; d_gene: TRBD2; j_gene: TRBJ2-5; abundance: many
CDR3nt: TGTGCCAGCAGCGTAATGTCAGGGGGCAGCTATGGCTACACCTTC; CDR3aa: CASSVMSGGSYGYTF; v_gene: TRBV9; d_gene: TRBD1; j_gene: TRBJ1-2; abundance: -
CDR3nt: TGTGCCAGCACGATGGGTGATACGCAGTATTTT; CDR3aa: CASTMGDTQYF; v_gene: TRBV7-2; d_gene: -; j_gene: TRBJ2-3; abundance: -
CDR3nt: TGTGCCACCAGTGATTTTGGGACCCCATCGTACTTC; CDR3aa: CATSDFGTPSYF; v_gene: TRBV24-1; d_gene: -; j_gene: TRBJ2-5; abundance: -
CDR3nt: TGTGCCTGGAGCCCACACAGGGATCAGCCCCAGCATTTT; CDR3aa: CAWSPHRDQPQHF; v_gene: TRBV30; d_gene: -; j_gene: TRBJ1-5; abundance: -
CDR3nt: TGCGCCAGCAGCCAAGATGAGGGAGGTCGTTCACCCCTCCACTTT; CDR3aa: CASSQDEGGRSPLHF; v_gene: TRBV4-3; d_gene: -; j_gene: TRBJ1-6; abundance: -
CDR3nt: TGTGCCAGCAGAACCCGGGACAGTTCCTACGAGCAGTACTTC; CDR3aa: CASRTRDSSYEQYF; v_gene: TRBV7-8; d_gene: TRBD1; j_gene: TRBJ2-7; abundance: few
CDR3nt: TGTGCCAGCAGCCGCGGGGGAGACCGCCGGTGGGAGCAGTACTTC; CDR3aa: CASSRGGDRRWEQYF; v_gene: TRBV7-9; d_gene: TRBD2; j_gene: TRBJ2-7; abundance: many
CDR3nt: TGTGCCAGCTCACCACAACAGGGTAGCAATCAGCCCCAGCATTTT; CDR3aa: CASSPQQGSNQPQHF; v_gene: TRBV18; d_gene: -; j_gene: TRBJ1-5; abundance: many
CDR3nt: TGTGCCAGCAGCTCGCGAAGCGGGGTTTCCTACAATGAGCAGTTCTTC; CDR3aa: CASSSRSGVSYNEQFF; v_gene: TRBV7-9; d_gene: TRBD2; j_gene: TRBJ2-1; abundance: many
CDR3nt: TGTGCCAGCAGCTTAGAAGAGGGGCGCCGAGGCACCGGGGAGCTGTTTTTT; CDR3aa: CASSLEEGRRGTGELFF; v_gene: TRBV7-6; d_gene: -; j_gene: TRBJ2-2; abundance: few
CDR3nt: TGCAGTGCTAGCCCCAGACCAGAAGACAGGGGAATCCTTGGAAGCACTGAAGCTTTCTTT; CDR3aa: CSASPRPEDRGILGSTEAFF; v_gene: TRBV20-1; d_gene: TRBD1; j_gene: TRBJ1-1; abundance: -